The clone carrying this T cell receptor beta chain has ten or more counts. Time point: sample taken at primary tumor resection. The sequenced material consisted of unsorted whole RNA from tumor, nontumor lung or frozen PBMC. MiXCR, applied by TCRdb to the 5' RACE reads, yields one record per CDR3 protein. The top ten hold 25% to 40% of the sample, which has roughly 15,000 distinct CDR3 sequences, 7.5% to 8.5% seen once. These data belong to a study of spatial heterogeneity in lung cancer. From germline, CDR1 is SGHRS and CDR2 YFSETQ. This CDR3 has 13 residues. With 0 bases removed from V and 8 bases from J, the gap between germline ends came to 11 bases.

The sample was PBMCs, taken at surgery. The source is a female donor with early-stage non-small cell lung cancer. V gene TRBV5-1 combines with J gene TRBJ1-1, with D hard to call. CDR3 loop: CASSLDLRAEAFF. The DNA for the CDR3 is TGCGCCAGCAGCTTGGACCTTCGGGCAGAAGCTTTCTTT. Full variable domain (rest looked up from reference TRBV5-1 and TRBJ1-1): KAGVTQTPRYLIKTRGQQVTLSCSPISGHRSVSWYQQTPGQGLQFLFEYFSETQRNKGNFPGRFSGRQFSNSRSEMNVSTLELGDSALYLCASSLDLRAEAFFGQGTRLTVV.